This TCR beta chain stems from a study of blood T cell repertoires in COVID-19. Germline CDR1 reads MGHDK; CDR2 reads SYGVNS. Trimming took 8 bases from V and 4 from J; bases not matched to a gene: 15. The CDR3 runs to 16 residues. The data were produced by immunoSEQ multiplex PCR, yet TCRdb's version contains in-frame clones alone and is incomplete. The repertoire holds tens of thousands of clones, with roughly 87% as singletons. This clonotype was obtained from a woman in her forties or fifties with active COVID-19. Sequencing used peripheral blood. This chain links TRBV25-1 with TRBJ2-5, with TRBD1 matching over 8 bases. CDR3 coding DNA: TGTGCCAGCCAACAAGCTCTCCAGGGGGCAGGAGAGACCCAGTACTTC. This translates into CASQQALQGAGETQYF.